This TCR beta chain appears in the sequencing data of a study of cytomegalovirus exposure and HLA in healthy donors. Study-wide points: Later on, an analysis showed TCR association rates differing by HLA locus, with DRB1 the most and HLA-C the fewest. In a later analysis, HLA-associated beta chains showed higher expansion and lower generation probabilities than comparable chains.

Healthy bone marrow donors made up the cohort. At collection, donors were nominally healthy, but unrecorded immune exposures were probable. This CDR3 has 15 amino acids. From germline, CDR1 is SGDLS and CDR2 YYNGEE. The trim removed 4 bases at V and 4 bases at J, leaving 7 bases unmatched. In its sample, this clone was seen once. The antigen is undetermined. A multiplex PCR was run with 60 Vbeta primers and 13 Jbeta primers. The method was immunoSEQ multiplex PCR; TCRdb's version includes in-frame clones alone and lacks a portion of them. The repertoire holds about 150,000 clones, with about three fifths as singletons.

Input material: PBMCs. The TCR sequence derives from a male donor in good health and CMV-seronegative. The chain links TRBV9 to TRBJ1-1, with 10 bases fitting TRBD1. DNA for the CDR3: TGTGCCAGCAGCCCCCGGACAGGGGGAGGCACTGAAGCTTTCTTT. This gives the protein CASSPRTGGGTEAFF.